Below are 3 T cell receptor beta chains sequenced from a single sample in a study of tumor-infiltrating lymphocytes in glioblastoma multiforme. Three nested ARM-PCR rounds with V-beta and C-beta primers built TCRB libraries. MiXCR, applied by TCRdb to the multiplex PCR reads, yields one record per CDR3 protein. This repertoire shows 9,900 or so distinct CDR3 sequences, roughly 70% found once; its top ten account for about 40%. What was sequenced was brain tumor tissue. The receptors originated from a male donor with glioblastoma.

In the case of this clonotype: An end of the junction does not agree with germline; a read error may underlie this. The rearrangement links TRBV20-1 to TRBJ1-1; D gene ambiguous. The germline V gene encodes CDR1 DFQATT and CDR2 SNEGSKA (reference sequence). The CDR3 is made up of 13 amino acids. CDR3 sequence reads: CCATLPGNTEAFF. In DNA, the CDR3 is TGCTGTGCTACATTACCTGGAAACACTGAAGCTTTCTTT.

In its sample, this clonotype was seen a few times. This sequence joins TRBV2 and TRBJ2-7, with D perhaps matching TRBD2 (5 bases). CDR3 length: 12 residues. Germline CDR1 is SNHLY and CDR2 is FYNNEI. CDR3 in DNA: TGTGTCAGTTTAGCGTCCAACTACGAGCAGTACTTC. Translated: CVSLASNYEQYF.

This clonotype was recorded a few times. V and J are TRBV29-1 and TRBJ1-2; D uncertain. The germline gives CDR1 SQVTM, CDR2 ANQGSEA. This CDR3 spans 14 amino acids. V was shortened by 6 bases and J by 1 base, with 15 bases between the two germline ends. CDR3 amino acids: CSVPAEVINYGYTF. The CDR3 DNA reads as TGCAGCGTCCCTGCGGAGGTTATTAACTATGGCTACACCTTC.